This note documents a single T cell receptor (beta chain) sequence. Antigen unknown. The data originate from a study of T-cell reconstitution after alpha-beta-depleted transplantation in children. Broader study findings: There were some patients whose high TCRbeta diversity at day 60 came from surviving recipient T cells and thymic progenitors. After transplant, at about two months, alpha-beta T cells were reportedly derived from several hundred expanded graft clones.

This CDR3 has 17 residues. Germline CDR1 DFQATT, CDR2 SNEGSKA (reference sequence). The junction had 13 bases not matched to a gene; V was cut back by 3 bases and J by 1 base. Preparing the TCRbeta library involved the use of unique molecular identifiers. TCRdb reanalysed the PCR reads using MiXCR and keeps one entry per CDR3 protein. Of fewer than 550,000 distinct CDR3 sequences in the sample, about 16% were seen once. Sample: PBMCs, mostly from graft donor cells, taken 360 days after TCRalphabeta/CD19-depleted stem cell transplant. The chain uses TRBV20-1 and TRBJ2-5; TRBD1 matches 8 bases. The sequence was obtained from a boy less than two years old who had a stem cell transplant for Wiskott-Aldrich syndrome, so the T cells may come from the graft donor. The CDR3 spells CSASTTTGAAPQETQYF. The CDR3 DNA sequence: TGCAGTGCTAGCACCACGACAGGGGCCGCACCCCAAGAGACCCAGTACTTC.